Listed below are T cell receptor beta chains from one sample, sequenced in a study of blood T cell repertoires in COVID-19. Clones were read by immunoSEQ multiplex PCR, and TCRdb kept only the in-frame ones, dropping some. The profile shows around 170,000 clones, 88% of them singletons. Sequences were obtained from peripheral blood. Receptor source: a man in his 60s with acute or convalescent COVID-19. The CDR3 runs from the conserved cysteine through the conserved F or W. The order of the fields is J gene, D gene, clone size, V gene, CDR3 DNA, CDR3 protein. The D gene is left open where the match is weak. Clone size, where shown, is once, few, many, or a class for clones that have expanded.

j_call: TRBJ1-4
d_call: TRBD1
clone_size: once
v_call: TRBV29-1
cdr3_nt: TGCAGCGTTGCCCGGACAGGGGGCGGTGAAAAACTGTTTTTT
cdr3_aa: CSVARTGGGEKLFF

j_call: TRBJ2-2
d_call: NA
clone_size: NA
v_call: TRBV21-1
cdr3_nt: TGTGCCAGCAGCAAGCCGACAGGGGTGGACACCGGGGAGCTGTTTTTT
cdr3_aa: CASSKPTGVDTGELFF

j_call: TRBJ2-3
d_call: TRBD1
clone_size: NA
v_call: TRBV11-3
cdr3_nt: TGTGCCAGCAGCTTAGGAACAGGGGACACAGATACGCAGTATTTT
cdr3_aa: CASSLGTGDTDTQYF

j_call: TRBJ2-7
d_call: TRBD1
clone_size: NA
v_call: TRBV18
cdr3_nt: TGTGCCAGCTCACCCGGGACAGATTCAGGATACGAGCAGTACTTC
cdr3_aa: CASSPGTDSGYEQYF

j_call: TRBJ2-5
d_call: TRBD1
clone_size: NA
v_call: TRBV13
cdr3_nt: TGTGCCAGCAGCACCAGACAGGGGGCGGAGACCCAGTACTTC
cdr3_aa: CASSTRQGAETQYF

j_call: TRBJ2-7
d_call: TRBD2
clone_size: NA
v_call: TRBV7-9
cdr3_nt: TGTGCCAGCAGTTCTAGCGGCACTTCCTACGAGCAGTACTTC
cdr3_aa: CASSSSGTSYEQYF

j_call: TRBJ2-4
d_call: TRBD1
clone_size: NA
v_call: TRBV14
cdr3_nt: TGTGCCAGCAGCCGCGCCGGGACAGAATCAAACGGTCATTTGATCAAAAACATTCAGTACTTC
cdr3_aa: CASSRAGTESNGHLIKNIQYF

j_call: TRBJ1-2
d_call: NA
clone_size: NA
v_call: TRBV6-5
cdr3_nt: TGTGCCAGCAGTTACGCCAGGGGTAACTATGGCTACACCTTC
cdr3_aa: CASSYARGNYGYTF

j_call: TRBJ2-5
d_call: TRBD2
clone_size: NA
v_call: TRBV6-2/TRBV6-3
cdr3_nt: TGTGCCAGCAGCTACTCAGGACTAGCATATGAGACCCAGTACTTC
cdr3_aa: CASSYSGLAYETQYF

j_call: TRBJ1-1
d_call: NA
clone_size: NA
v_call: TRBV7-6
cdr3_nt: TGTGCCAGCAGCTTAGGTTCAGGGAACACTGAAGCTTTCTTT
cdr3_aa: CASSLGSGNTEAFF

j_call: TRBJ1-1
d_call: TRBD1
clone_size: NA
v_call: TRBV5-1
cdr3_nt: TGCGCCAGCTCCCCGGGACAGGGGTCCCCTGAAGCTTTCTTT
cdr3_aa: CASSPGQGSPEAFF

j_call: TRBJ2-1
d_call: TRBD2
clone_size: NA
v_call: TRBV14
cdr3_nt: TGTGCCAGCAGCCAGCACCCGAATAGCGGGACAACGAGCTCCTACAATGAGCAGTTCTTC
cdr3_aa: CASSQHPNSGTTSSYNEQFF

j_call: TRBJ1-5
d_call: NA
clone_size: few
v_call: TRBV5-6
cdr3_nt: TGTGCCAGCAGCCCTGGCGGGAAAAATCAGCCCCAGCATTTT
cdr3_aa: CASSPGGKNQPQHF

j_call: TRBJ1-1
d_call: TRBD1
clone_size: NA
v_call: TRBV10-3
cdr3_nt: TGTGCCATCAGGATCGACAGGGCCCCGAACACTGAAGCTTTCTTT
cdr3_aa: CAIRIDRAPNTEAFF

j_call: TRBJ2-3
d_call: TRBD2
clone_size: NA
v_call: TRBV29-1
cdr3_nt: TGCAGCGTCCAGACTAGCGGGAGTGAAGATACGCAGTATTTT
cdr3_aa: CSVQTSGSEDTQYF

j_call: TRBJ1-2
d_call: NA
clone_size: NA
v_call: TRBV19
cdr3_nt: TGTGCCAGTAGGGCGGGCACAGCTAACTATGGCTACACCTTC
cdr3_aa: CASRAGTANYGYTF

j_call: TRBJ1-5
d_call: NA
clone_size: NA
v_call: TRBV18
cdr3_nt: TGTGCCAGCTCAGCCGACAGGAATCAGCCCCAGCATTTT
cdr3_aa: CASSADRNQPQHF

j_call: TRBJ1-2
d_call: NA
clone_size: NA
v_call: TRBV7-8
cdr3_nt: TGTGCCAGCAGCTTAGGGGGGGAAAGCTACACCTTC
cdr3_aa: CASSLGGESYTF

j_call: TRBJ2-6
d_call: NA
clone_size: NA
v_call: TRBV5-6
cdr3_nt: TGTGCCAGCAGCTTGGCCAGGGTGAGAACTGGGGCCAACGTCCTGACTTTC
cdr3_aa: CASSLARVRTGANVLTF

j_call: TRBJ1-6
d_call: NA
clone_size: NA
v_call: TRBV27
cdr3_nt: TGTGCCAGCAGTTTATCCCCCCAGGGTACGAATTCACCCCTCCACTTT
cdr3_aa: CASSLSPQGTNSPLHF

j_call: TRBJ1-2
d_call: TRBD1
clone_size: NA
v_call: TRBV29-1
cdr3_nt: TGCAGCGTTGGTGGCAGGGGGCCGGATGGCTACACCTTC
cdr3_aa: CSVGGRGPDGYTF

j_call: TRBJ1-1
d_call: NA
clone_size: many
v_call: TRBV7-7
cdr3_nt: TGTGCCAGCAGCCTCCAGTGGAACACTGAAGCTTTCTTT
cdr3_aa: CASSLQWNTEAFF

j_call: TRBJ1-6
d_call: TRBD1
clone_size: NA
v_call: TRBV6-5
cdr3_nt: TGTGCCAGCAGTCCTCCGACAGGGAATTCACCCCTCCACTTT
cdr3_aa: CASSPPTGNSPLHF

j_call: TRBJ2-3
d_call: NA
clone_size: NA
v_call: TRBV7-3
cdr3_nt: TGTGCCAGCAGCTTAGGCAGGGAAACAGATACGCAGTATTTT
cdr3_aa: CASSLGRETDTQYF